The present T cell receptor beta chain was sequenced within a study of CD4 T cells in relation to SARS-CoV-2 and coronaviruses. About the study: TCR beta CDR3s were sequenced after roughly eleven-day antigen culture of PBMCs.

TCRdb's copy holds only in-frame clones and misses some; the assay was immunoSEQ multiplex PCR. This table has 38,000 or so clones, 77% appearing once. In the case of this clone: As yet, its antigen is unknown.

Germline assignment: CDR1 SGHAT and CDR2 FQNNGV. The length of the CDR3 is 16 residues. V lost 2 bases and J lost 1; bases outside the gene matches: 2. The sample comprised memory CD4+ T cells from PBMCs, cultured in vitro. J is TRBJ2-4 and V is TRBV11-2; TRBD2 matches at 10 bases. This clonotype originated in an adult with COVID-19. The CDR3: CASSLFSGRAKNIQYF. CDR3 nucleotide sequence: TGTGCCAGCAGCTTATTTAGCGGGAGGGCCAAAAACATTCAGTACTTC.